This TCR beta chain was recovered during a study of T cell responses to AZD1222 COVID-19 vaccine. Turning to this clone: Its cognate antigen is unknown.

V shed 4 bases and J 2 bases; nucleotides not matched to a gene: 7. This CDR3 comprises 15 residues. In germline, CDR1 is SEHNR, CDR2 FQNEAQ (reference sequence). Sequenced by immunoSEQ multiplex PCR; TCRdb stores in-frame clones only, minus some. Among over 95,000 clones listed, roughly nine tenths were seen once. Overall study results and limits: Spike-specific TCRs gained breadth and depth after people received two AZD1222 doses. The donors showed a predominance of white British ancestry and of females, with possible underestimation of clonal diversity. Samples come after the peak T cell response, not at day 14.

The receptor was isolated from an adult in good health. The rearrangement joins TRBV7-9 to TRBJ1-1, with 7 nucleotides matching TRBD1. The sequencing used peripheral blood, collected on day 0 of AZD1222 vaccination. This chain's CDR3 is CASSSPGTVNTEAFF. The CDR3 DNA follows: TGTGCCAGCAGCTCCCCCGGGACAGTCAACACTGAAGCTTTCTTT. Full variable domain (missing parts from reference TRBV7-9 and TRBJ1-1): DTGVSQNPRHKITKRGQNVTFRCDPISEHNRLYWYRQTLGQGPEFLTYFQNEAQLEKSRLLSDRFSAERPKGSFSTLEIQRTEQGDSAMYLCASSSPGTVNTEAFFGQGTRLTVV.